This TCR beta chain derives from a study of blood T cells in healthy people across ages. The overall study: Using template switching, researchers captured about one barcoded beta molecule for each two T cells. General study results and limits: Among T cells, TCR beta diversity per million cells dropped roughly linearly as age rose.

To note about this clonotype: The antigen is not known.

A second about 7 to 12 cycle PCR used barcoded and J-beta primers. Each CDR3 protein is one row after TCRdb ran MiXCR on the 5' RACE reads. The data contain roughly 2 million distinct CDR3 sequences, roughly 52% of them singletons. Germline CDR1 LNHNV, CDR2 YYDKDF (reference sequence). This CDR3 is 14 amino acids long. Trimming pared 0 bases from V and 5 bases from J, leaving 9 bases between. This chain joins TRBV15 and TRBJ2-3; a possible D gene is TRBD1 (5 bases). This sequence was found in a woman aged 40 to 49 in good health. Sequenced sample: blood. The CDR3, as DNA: TGTGCCACCAGCAGAGACAGGGTAGTAGATACGCAGTATTTT. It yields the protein CATSRDRVVDTQYF.